Each of the 2 T cell receptor beta chains below was sequenced from the same sample in a study of cytomegalovirus exposure and HLA in healthy donors (dated by TCRdb to about 2017). The library came from the immunoSEQ multiplex PCR assay. For the multiplex PCR, a mixture combining 60 forward primers for TCR Vbeta segments and 13 reverse primers for TCR Jbeta segments was used. What TCRdb holds here is the immuneACCESS table cut down to in-frame rearrangements. Part of the clones is not present; checked against another copy, under half of the missing clones reflect an unresolved V gene, and the others are unexplained. The sample profile shows some 120,000 clones; approximately 69% of them were found once. The ten largest clones represent around 6.6% of the sample. The material sequenced was PBMCs. These receptors all stem from a man aged 40-50 years in good health and CMV-seropositive.

The chain has TRBV7-2 and TRBJ1-6; D gene unclear. Trimming took off 1 base at V and 0 bases at J, with 10 bases between the two ends. This CDR3 has 17 amino acids. CDR1 SGHTA and CDR2 FQGNSA come from the germline V gene. CDR3 coding DNA: TGTGCCAGCAGCTTAGTAGGAGGGAGCTCCTATAATTCACCCCTCCACTTT. Translating it yields CASSLVGGSSYNSPLHF.

This chain connects TRBV6-4 to TRBJ2-1; TRBD1 might be the D (5 bases). V dropped 6 bases and J dropped 10 bases, with 16 bases sitting between them. Germline values: CDR1 MRHNA, CDR2 SNTAGT. This CDR3 comprises 13 residues. CDR3 amino acids: CASSDQRWGEQFF. The CDR3 DNA sequence: TGTGCCAGCAGCGACCAGAGGTGGGGCGAGCAGTTCTTC.